A single T cell receptor beta chain is shown here with its context. The sample originates from a study of blood T cell repertoires in COVID-19. Study as a whole: Samples representing acute and convalescent COVID-19 were sourced from the United States, Italy and Spain.

Authors' data handling: Estimation of nucleated cell counts was performed using reference gene primer amplification. The method was immunoSEQ multiplex PCR; TCRdb's version includes in-frame clones alone and lacks a portion of them. Clonal size and the V and J genes are those of that table, whereas D and trimming came from the DNA. The sample yields more than 250,000 clones, 70% to 90% seen once. This TCR was sampled from a young woman who had recovered from COVID-19. Sequences were obtained from peripheral blood.

The CDR3, as DNA: TGCAGCGTTGAGAGGACTCGGGGAGGTTATGGCTACACCTTC. Encoded protein: CSVERTRGGYGYTF. V is TRBV29-1 and J is TRBJ1-2; D is uncertain. The germline gives CDR1 SQVTM, CDR2 ANQGSEA. There are 14 residues in the CDR3. V lost 3 bases and J lost 5, with 16 bases in between.